Shown below are 9 T cell receptor beta chains from a single sample sequenced in a study of spatial heterogeneity in lung cancer (dated by TCRdb to between 2018 and 2020). The library was obtained by 5' RACE. The listed sequencing device is NextSeq 500. TCRdb reran the public reads through fastp at Q25 and MiXCR, keeping productive beta chains. A single entry per CDR3 protein holds the most common genes and DNA from its merged rows. Present in this sample are 70,000 to 90,000 distinct CDR3 sequences, 10% to 15% of which were seen just once. Of the sample, roughly 6.9% is held by the ten largest clones. Interpreted using the paper, the time point label stands for: sample taken at primary tumor resection. TCR sequencing used whole RNA extracted from tumor and nontumor lung tissue, or from cryopreserved PBMC samples, without cell sorting. The source material was PBMCs, sampled at surgery. The receptors shown here come from a male donor with early-stage non-small cell lung cancer.

Only a few counts were recorded for this clonotype. The chain joins TRBV7-9 to TRBJ1-2; no reliable D call. Trimming left V 7 bases short and J 6 bases short, with 18 bases between. CDR3 size: 14 residues. Germline loops: CDR1 SEHNR, CDR2 FQNEAQ (reference sequence). The DNA for the CDR3 is TGTGCCAGCACACCCCAAGCGTCTCACAATGGCTACACCTTC. Translating it yields CASTPQASHNGYTF.

The V call is TRBV20-1, the J call TRBJ2-5; D not certain. Trimming took off 6 bases at V and 2 bases at J, with 13 bases between the two ends. Germline V gene lookup returns CDR1 DFQATT and CDR2 SNEGSKA (reference sequence). CDR3 length: 13 amino acids. CDR3 residues: CSALTDLQETQYF. In DNA, the CDR3 is TGCAGTGCCTTAACGGATCTACAAGAGACCCAGTACTTC.

Only a few counts were recorded for this clonotype. The chain has TRBV3-1 and TRBJ2-2; unclear D gene. Germline loops: CDR1 LGHDT, CDR2 YNNKEL (reference sequence). V dropped 7 bases and J dropped 1 base, with 16 bases sitting between them. This CDR3 comprises 16 residues. CDR3 sequence: CASTPLSAMNTGELFF. DNA for the CDR3: TGTGCCAGCACCCCCCTCAGCGCGATGAACACCGGGGAGCTGTTTTTT.

This clonotype was counted only a few times. The CDR3 loop reads CATSRTEGVAKNIQYF. CDR3 bases: TGTGCCACCAGCAGGACAGAGGGGGTAGCCAAAAACATTCAGTACTTC. The V call is TRBV15, the J call TRBJ2-4, with D perhaps TRBD1 (6 bases). Trimming took off 3 bases at V and 0 bases at J, with 12 bases between the two ends. This CDR3 spans 16 amino acids. Germline V gene sequence: CDR1 LNHNV, CDR2 YYDKDF (reference sequence).

The V and J genes are TRBV7-3 and TRBJ1-5, with 8 positions matching TRBD1. The CDR3 runs 14 residues. The junction had 6 bases not matched to a gene; V was cut back by 5 bases and J by 6 bases. Looked up from germline, CDR1 is SGHTA and CDR2 is FQGTGA. The CDR3: CASSTTGGTQPQHF. The CDR3 DNA sequence: TGTGCCAGCAGCACCACAGGGGGTACTCAGCCCCAGCATTTT.

This clonotype appeared a few times. The rearrangement joins TRBV6-1 to TRBJ1-5; 9 positions match TRBD1. The ends lost 6 bases at V and 9 bases at J; junction bases unmatched: 18. The CDR3 runs to 17 residues. Looked up from germline, CDR1 is MNHNS and CDR2 is SASEGT. The DNA of the CDR3 is TGTGCCAGCAGGGAACACCGCCGGGACAGGGTTTTAAGGCCCCAGCATTTT. Its protein product is CASREHRRDRVLRPQHF.

This clonotype was counted a few times. This chain connects TRBV7-9 to TRBJ1-3, with a weak D call TRBD1 (6 bases). V was clipped by 4 bases and J by 4 bases, with 14 bases between them. The CDR3 is 15 amino acids. Germline V CDR1 and CDR2: SEHNR, FQNEAQ (reference sequence). The CDR3 coding sequence is TGTGCCAGCAGCTGGGACACAGCTTTAGGAAACACCATATATTTT. As protein: CASSWDTALGNTIYF.

This clonotype was picked up a small number of times. This chain links TRBV27 with TRBJ2-3, with TRBD2 matching 10 bases. J gave up 2 bases and V 5 bases, and 7 bases lay outside the gene matches. Per germline, CDR1 MNHEY and CDR2 SMNVEV (reference sequence). CDR3 length: 16 residues. For the CDR3, the DNA is TGTGCCAGCAGTCCCTGGACTAGCGGATACACAGATACGCAGTATTTT. Translating gives CASSPWTSGYTDTQYF.

This chain connects TRBV5-5 to TRBJ2-7, with TRBD1 matching over 9 bases. The CDR3 has 14 amino acids. Germline CDR1 reads SGHKS; CDR2 reads YYEKEE (reference sequence). Unmatched junction bases numbered 5, after V lost 3 bases and J lost 4 bases. CDR3 coding DNA: TGTGCCAGCAGCTGGACCGGGACAGGGTACGAGCAGTACTTC. Its protein product is CASSWTGTGYEQYF.